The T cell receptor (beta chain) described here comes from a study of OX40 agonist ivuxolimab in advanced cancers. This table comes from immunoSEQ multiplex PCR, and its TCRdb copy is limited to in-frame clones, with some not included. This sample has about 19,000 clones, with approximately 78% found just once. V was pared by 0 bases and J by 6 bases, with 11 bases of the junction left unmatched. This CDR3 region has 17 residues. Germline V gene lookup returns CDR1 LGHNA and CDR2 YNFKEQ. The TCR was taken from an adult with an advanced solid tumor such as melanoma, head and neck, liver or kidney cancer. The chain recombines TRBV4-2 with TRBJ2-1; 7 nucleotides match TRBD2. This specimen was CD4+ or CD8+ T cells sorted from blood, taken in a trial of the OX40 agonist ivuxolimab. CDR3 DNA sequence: TGTGCCAGCAGCCAAGATCAGGGTCTAGCGGCATTCAATGAGCAGTTCTTC. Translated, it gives CASSQDQGLAAFNEQFF.